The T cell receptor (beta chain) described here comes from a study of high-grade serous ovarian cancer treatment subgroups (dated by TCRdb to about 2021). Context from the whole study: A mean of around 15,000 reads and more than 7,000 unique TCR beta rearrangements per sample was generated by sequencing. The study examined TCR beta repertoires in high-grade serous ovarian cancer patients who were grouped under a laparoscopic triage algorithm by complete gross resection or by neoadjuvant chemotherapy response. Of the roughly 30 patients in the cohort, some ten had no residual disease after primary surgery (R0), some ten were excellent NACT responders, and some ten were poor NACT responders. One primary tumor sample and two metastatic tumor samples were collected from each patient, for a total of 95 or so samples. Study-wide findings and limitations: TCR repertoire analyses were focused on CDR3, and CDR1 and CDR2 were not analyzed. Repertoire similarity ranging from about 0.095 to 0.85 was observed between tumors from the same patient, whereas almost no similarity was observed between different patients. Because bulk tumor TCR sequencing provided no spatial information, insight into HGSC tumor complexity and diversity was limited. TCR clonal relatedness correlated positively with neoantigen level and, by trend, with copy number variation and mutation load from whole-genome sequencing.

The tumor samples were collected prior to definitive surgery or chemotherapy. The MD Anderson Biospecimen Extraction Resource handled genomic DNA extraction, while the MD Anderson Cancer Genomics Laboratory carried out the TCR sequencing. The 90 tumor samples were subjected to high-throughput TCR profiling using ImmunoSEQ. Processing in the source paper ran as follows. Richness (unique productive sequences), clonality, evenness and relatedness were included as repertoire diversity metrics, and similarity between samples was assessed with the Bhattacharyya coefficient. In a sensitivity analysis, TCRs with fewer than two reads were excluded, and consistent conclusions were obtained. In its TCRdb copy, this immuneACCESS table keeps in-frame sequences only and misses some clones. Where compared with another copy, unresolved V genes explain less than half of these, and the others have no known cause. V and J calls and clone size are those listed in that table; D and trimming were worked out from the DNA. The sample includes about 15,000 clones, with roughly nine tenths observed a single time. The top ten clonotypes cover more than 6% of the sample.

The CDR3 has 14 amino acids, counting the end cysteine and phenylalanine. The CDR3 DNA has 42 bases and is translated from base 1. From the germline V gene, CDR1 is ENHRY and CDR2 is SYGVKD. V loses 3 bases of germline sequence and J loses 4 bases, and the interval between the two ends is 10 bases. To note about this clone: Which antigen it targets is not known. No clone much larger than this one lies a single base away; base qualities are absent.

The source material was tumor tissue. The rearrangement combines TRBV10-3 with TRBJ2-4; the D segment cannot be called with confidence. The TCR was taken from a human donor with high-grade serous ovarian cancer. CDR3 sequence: CAISEPGEKNIQYF. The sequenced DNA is TGTGCCATCAGTGAACCAGGAGAAAAAAACATTCAGTACTTC.